Listed below are T cell receptor beta chains from one sample, sequenced in a study of shared clonotypes between healthy human individuals. This table comes from immunoSEQ multiplex PCR, and its TCRdb copy is limited to in-frame clones, with some not included. The sample has some 1.5 million clones; roughly 98% are singletons. Sequences were obtained from naive CD4+ T cells sorted from blood. Receptor source: a man aged 25-45 years in good health. Each CDR3 is given with its conserved first and last residue. The D gene is left open where the match is weak. Clone size is not always given. Where it is, it says once, few, many or a class for expanded clones.

v_call	cdr3_length	clone_size	d_call	j_call	cdr3_aa	cdr3_nt
TRBV2	11	once	.	TRBJ2-5	CASSEREAQYF	TGTGCCAGCAGTGAAAGAGAGGCCCAGTACTTC
TRBV4-2	16	.	.	TRBJ2-1	CASSQEGGAGYNEQFF	TGTGCCAGCAGCCAAGAGGGCGGAGCGGGCTACAATGAGCAGTTCTTC
TRBV28	17	.	.	TRBJ1-5	CASSPPQGAYSNQPQHF	TGTGCCAGCAGTCCCCCCCAGGGAGCATATAGCAATCAGCCCCAGCATTTT
TRBV28	17	.	TRBD1	TRBJ2-7	CASSLNALGQSSYEQYF	TGTGCCAGCAGTTTAAATGCGCTGGGACAGAGCTCCTACGAGCAGTACTTC
TRBV2	13	once	.	TRBJ2-7	CASMRTEAYEQYF	TGTGCCAGCATGAGGACGGAAGCCTACGAGCAGTACTTC
TRBV13	13	.	.	TRBJ2-1	CASSTGTYNEQFF	TGTGCCAGCAGCACCGGGACCTACAATGAGCAGTTCTTC
TRBV27	13	once	.	TRBJ2-7	CASSLAGTYEQYF	TGTGCCAGCAGTTTAGCAGGGACCTACGAGCAGTACTTC
TRBV4-1	17	.	.	TRBJ2-7	CASSHSIPRDKSYEQYF	TGCGCCAGCAGCCATTCGATTCCCCGGGACAAGTCCTACGAGCAGTACTTC
TRBV7-3	16	.	TRBD2	TRBJ2-1	CASSLSPSGSYNEQFF	TGTGCCAGCAGCTTAAGTCCTAGCGGATCCTACAATGAGCAGTTCTTC
TRBV10-3	15	.	.	TRBJ1-1	CAIQEGGGVNTEAFF	TGTGCCATCCAGGAGGGAGGAGGAGTGAACACTGAAGCTTTCTTT
TRBV25-1	14	.	.	TRBJ1-2	CASSEEQGPWGYTF	TGTGCCAGCAGTGAAGAACAGGGCCCATGGGGCTACACCTTC
TRBV7-2	14	once	.	TRBJ1-3	CASSFQGSGNTIYF	TGTGCCAGCAGCTTTCAGGGTTCTGGAAACACCATATATTTT
TRBV5-6	15	.	TRBD1	TRBJ2-2	CASSQMGQDSGELFF	TGTGCCAGCAGCCAAATGGGACAGGATAGCGGGGAGCTGTTTTTT
TRBV16	12	.	.	TRBJ2-7	CASSRVQYEQYF	TGTGCCAGCAGCCGGGTCCAATACGAGCAGTACTTC
TRBV28	15	.	TRBD1	TRBJ1-5	CASRQQGANNQPQHF	TGTGCCAGCAGGCAACAGGGGGCCAACAATCAGCCCCAGCATTTT
TRBV18	16	.	TRBD1	TRBJ1-4	CASSPGTGGLFEKLFF	TGTGCCAGCTCACCCGGGACAGGCGGCCTGTTTGAAAAACTGTTTTTT
TRBV4-2	14	.	.	TRBJ1-4	CASSPGDPGAKLFF	TGTGCCAGCAGCCCGGGCGACCCGGGGGCAAAACTGTTTTTT
TRBV5-1	14	.	.	TRBJ1-1	CASSPGEGYTEAFF	TGCGCCAGCAGCCCTGGGGAGGGGTACACTGAAGCTTTCTTT
TRBV5-4	12	once	.	TRBJ2-7	CASSLGIYEQYF	TGTGCCAGCAGCTTGGGGATCTACGAGCAGTACTTC
TRBV11-3	12	.	.	TRBJ2-2	CASSPTPGELFF	TGTGCCAGCAGCCCAACTCCCGGGGAGCTGTTTTTT
TRBV7-6	14	.	TRBD1	TRBJ2-5	CASSLVSGGETQYF	TGTGCCAGCAGCTTAGTTTCAGGGGGAGAGACCCAGTACTTC
TRBV7-9	16	once	TRBD1	TRBJ2-7	CASSSFRTGNSYEQYF	TGTGCCAGCAGCTCTTTCAGGACAGGCAATAGCTACGAGCAGTACTTC
TRBV20-1	11	.	.	TRBJ2-3	CSARFADTQYF	TGCAGTGCTAGATTCGCTGATACGCAGTATTTT
TRBV4-3	12	.	.	TRBJ2-7	CASSQAPGLQYF	TGCGCCAGCAGCCAAGCCCCGGGACTCCAGTACTTC
TRBV27	16	.	TRBD1	TRBJ2-1	CASRPPYRGRYNEQFF	TGTGCCAGCAGACCGCCGTACAGGGGGAGGTACAATGAGCAGTTCTTC
TRBV29-1	12	once	TRBD1	TRBJ1-1	CSGEAGGTEAFF	TGCAGCGGTGAGGCAGGGGGCACTGAAGCTTTCTTT
TRBV5-1	13	.	.	TRBJ1-4	CASSLAGGEKLFF	TGCGCCAGCAGCTTGGCCGGGGGAGAAAAACTGTTTTTT
TRBV18	12	few	TRBD1	TRBJ1-1	CASSQGGGEAFF	TGTGCCAGCTCACAAGGAGGGGGCGAAGCTTTCTTT
TRBV5-6	14	.	.	TRBJ1-5	CASSAGRINQPQHF	TGTGCCAGCAGCGCGGGACGGATCAATCAGCCCCAGCATTTT
TRBV1	13	.	.	TRBJ2-1	CTSSSTKYNEQFF	TGCACCAGCAGCTCCACTAAATACAATGAGCAGTTCTTC
TRBV6-1	12	.	.	TRBJ2-7	CASSRDFYEQYF	TGTGCCAGCAGTCGGGATTTTTACGAGCAGTACTTC
TRBV7-2	15	.	.	TRBJ1-3	CASSLDPYSGNTIYF	TGTGCCAGCAGCTTAGACCCCTACTCTGGAAACACCATATATTTT
TRBV7-9	14	once	TRBD1	TRBJ1-2	CASSSLGGTYGYTF	TGTGCCAGCAGCTCGCTAGGGGGCACGTATGGCTACACCTTC
TRBV6-1	13	few	.	TRBJ1-2	CASSDHRGSGYTF	TGTGCCAGCAGTGATCATCGGGGTAGCGGCTACACCTTC
TRBV2	15	.	.	TRBJ1-2	CASSDGDVTNYGYTF	TGTGCCAGCAGTGACGGGGACGTGACTAACTATGGCTACACCTTC
TRBV5-6	12	once	.	TRBJ1-2	CASSLGGYGYTF	TGTGCCAGCAGCTTGGGTGGCTATGGCTACACCTTC
TRBV9	15	.	.	TRBJ1-5	CASSDTGGFNQPQHF	TGTGCCAGCAGTGACACGGGGGGGTTTAATCAGCCCCAGCATTTT
TRBV10-1	20	.	.	TRBJ2-1	CATSPRGAKTEKGTYNEQFF	TGCGCCACGTCGCCTAGGGGGGCGAAGACCGAAAAGGGGACCTACAATGAGCAGTTCTTC
TRBV29-1	14	.	.	TRBJ2-5	CSVSRASSRETQYF	TGCAGCGTAAGCCGGGCCTCAAGTAGAGAGACCCAGTACTTC
TRBV5-5	14	once	.	TRBJ2-7	CASSTGPIAYEQYF	TGTGCCAGCAGCACCGGACCGATTGCCTACGAGCAGTACTTC
TRBV14	15	.	.	TRBJ1-2	CASSQKAQVNYGYTF	TGTGCCAGCAGCCAAAAGGCACAGGTTAACTATGGCTACACCTTC
TRBV23-1	12	.	.	TRBJ1-5	CASSLDSQPQHF	TGCGCCAGCAGTCTAGACAGCCAGCCCCAGCATTTT
TRBV5-1	12	.	.	TRBJ1-3	CASSQPGNTIYF	TGCGCCAGCAGCCAGCCAGGAAACACCATATATTTT
TRBV30	13	.	.	TRBJ2-5	CAWSLSVQQTQYF	TGTGCCTGGAGTCTTTCAGTTCAACAGACCCAGTACTTC
TRBV29-1	13	.	TRBD1	TRBJ2-7	CSVDGQGVYEQYF	TGCAGCGTTGATGGACAGGGGGTCTACGAGCAGTACTTC
TRBV28	14	once	TRBD1	TRBJ1-2	CASSLTGAVYGYTF	TGTGCCAGCAGTCTTACAGGGGCGGTCTATGGCTACACCTTC
TRBV29-1	13	.	TRBD1	TRBJ2-7	CSVDQTGNGEQYF	TGCAGCGTTGACCAGACAGGGAACGGCGAGCAGTACTTC
TRBV2	12	.	.	TRBJ1-2	CASSTGPGGYTF	TGTGCCAGCAGTACAGGGCCGGGGGGCTACACCTTC